This T cell receptor (beta chain) was sequenced for a study of blood T cell repertoires in COVID-19 (dated by TCRdb to 2020 to 2022). General notes on the study: Collaborator samples came from the United States, Italy and Spain and covered acute and convalescent phases of COVID-19. The repertoires were released in a freely available public database meant as a resource for research on the immune response to SARS-CoV-2. Where HLA class I and class II types were available, the types were taken from metadata supplied by the sample provider, not from assay-based typing. The dataset comprised deeply sampled blood TCRbeta repertoires from subjects exposed to, actively infected with, or recovered from COVID-19. The material from the prospective study consisted of cDNA or gDNA derived from T cells, B-cell-depleted T cells, or PBMCs. Nearly every sample came with metadata listing a de-identified subject ID, COVID-19 status, age in years and sex. Samples came from the ongoing ImmuneRACE study (first 160 participants) plus 1,254 subjects from 6 global collaborators.

The investigation overall reported the following: The quantity of clinical and demographic metadata differed by source and by participant and was supplied without curation.

TCRbeta CDR3 regions were amplified from genomic DNA using the immunoSEQ Assay, a bias-controlled multiplex PCR. The paper's processing steps were these. The number of nucleated cells in each sample was estimated from the amplification of reference gene primers within the assay. To quantify the absolute abundance of each unique TCRbeta CDR3 rearrangement, sequence reads were collapsed and filtered. For each sample, productive Simpson clonality was calculated as the square root of Simpson's diversity index across productive rearrangements. The table was pulled from immuneACCESS by TCRdb, which kept in-frame rearrangements only. Such tables lose some clones; where checked, under half of the loss comes from unresolved V genes, and the rest has no known cause. V and J calls and clone size follow that table, whereas D and trimming were derived from the DNA. Recorded for this sample are approximately 200,000 clones; nearly 90% of them occurred a single time. In total, the top ten clones hold under 3% of the sample.

Comments on this clone: Its antigen target is currently unknown. Base quality data are lacking; no much larger clone is found one base away.

In the prospective study, participants were roughly 18 to 95 years old, resided in 25 or so geographic areas of the United States, and were enrolled through a virtual design. In the prospective study, participants were assigned to cohorts based on the clinical history participants reported in a screening survey and a study questionnaire. In the prospective study, whole blood, serum and a nasopharyngeal or oropharyngeal swab were collected from each participant by mobile phlebotomists. Additional blood draws and questionnaires over an approximately 2-month period could optionally be provided by prospective study participants. Before DNA extraction, blood samples from the prospective study were shipped at room temperature or frozen. The TCR comes from a woman between 40 and 55 years old with acute COVID-19. The sample comprised PBMCs or T cells enriched from blood (not recorded which).

The nucleotide sequence reads as follows: TGTGCCAGCAGTTACTCTTTTAAACGCGGATCGGAGACCCAGTACTTC. Translated, this is CASSYSFKRGSETQYF. Recombination linked TRBV6-2 or TRBV6-3 to TRBJ2-5; the D gene is not confidently resolved. From cysteine to phenylalanine, the CDR3 is 16 amino acids long. CDR3 DNA is the only sequence kept; it has 48 bases, read in frame from the first base. V and J lose 0 bases and 5 bases, and a span of 16 bases separates them. For CDR1 and CDR2, the germline V gene lists MNHEY and SVGEGT.